Detailed here is one TCR beta chain. Authors' data handling: Amplifying reference gene primers gave estimates of nucleated cell counts. TCRdb's copy holds only in-frame clones and misses some; the assay was immunoSEQ multiplex PCR. V and J calls and clone size are given by that table; D and trimming were obtained from the DNA. Among about 100,000 clones, roughly 92% were seen once, and the ten largest hold around 5%. These data are taken from a study of blood T cell repertoires in COVID-19. Study background: The United States, Italy and Spain provided the acute and convalescent COVID-19 samples. T cells, B-cell-depleted T cells, or PBMCs supplied cDNA or gDNA.

V lost 2 bases and J lost 3, with 7 bases in between. Germline V gene lookup returns CDR1 SGHAT and CDR2 FQNNGV. This CDR3 has 13 amino acids. This TCR came from a man between 50 and 59 years old with active COVID-19. The V and J genes are TRBV11-2 and TRBJ1-1, with unresolved D. Specimen: peripheral blood. The CDR3 coding sequence is TGTGCCAGCAGCTTAAACGGAGACACTGAAGCTTTCTTT. The encoded protein is CASSLNGDTEAFF.